What follows are 18 T cell receptor beta chains derived from one specimen sequenced in a study of cytotoxic CD8 clonotypes in ibrutinib-treated CLL. Here immunoSEQ multiplex PCR was the method, and the copy in TCRdb shows in-frame clones only, minus some. The sample carries 58,000 or so clones, 57% recorded once. The input for sequencing was PBMCs, taken after 12 months of ibrutinib treatment. The receptors derive from a human donor with chronic lymphocytic leukemia.

The V call is TRBV9, the J call TRBJ2-1; unclear D gene. V was pared by 3 bases and J by 8 bases, with 12 bases between. The CDR3 is 13 amino acids. The germline V gene encodes CDR1 SGDLS and CDR2 YYNGEE. CDR3 sequence: CASSASVGDEQFF. The CDR3 coding sequence is TGTGCCAGCAGCGCAAGCGTCGGTGATGAGCAGTTCTTC.

The chain employs TRBV6-1 and TRBJ2-7, with a tentative D call TRBD2 (5 bases). Germline lookup yields CDR1 MNHNS and CDR2 SASEGT. Trimming removed 1 base from V and 2 bases from J, with 12 bases in between. This CDR3 comprises 15 residues. In DNA, the CDR3 is TGTGCCAGCAGTGAAGGGGCTAGCCGGACCTACGAGCAGTACTTC. Amino acids: CASSEGASRTYEQYF.

The chain carries TRBV6-5 and TRBJ1-4, with 7 bases matching TRBD1. The germline V gene has CDR1 MNHEY and CDR2 SVGAGI. V shed 4 bases, J shed 6 bases, and the junction held 8 bases outside the gene matches. The CDR3 consists of 15 residues. The CDR3 spells CASSSNRGWDEKLFF. DNA for the CDR3: TGTGCCAGCAGTTCCAACAGGGGTTGGGATGAAAAACTGTTTTTT.

This clone was counted once. This chain connects TRBV19 to TRBJ2-7; the match to TRBD2 covers 11 bases. The junction had 6 bases not matched to a gene; V was cut back by 5 bases and J by 3 bases. The CDR3 has 15 amino acids. Per the germline V gene, CDR1 is LNHDA and CDR2 is SQIVND (reference sequence). The CDR3, as DNA: TGTGCCAGTAGTGAGACTAGCGGGACATTCTACGAGCAGTACTTC. This encodes CASSETSGTFYEQYF. Together with reference TRBV19 and TRBJ2-7, the CDR3 gives the full variable domain: DGGITQSPKYLFRKEGQNVTLSCEQNLNHDAMYWYRQDPGQGLRLIYYSQIVNDFQKGDIAEGYSVSREKKESFPLTVTSAQKNPTAFYLCASSETSGTFYEQYFGPGTRLTVT.

This chain uses TRBV5-1 with TRBJ1-1; 9 bases line up with TRBD1. This CDR3 comprises 17 residues. The junction had 11 bases not matched to a gene; V was cut back by 4 bases and J by 1 base. Germline values: CDR1 SGHRS, CDR2 YFSETQ. CDR3 nucleotide sequence: TGCGCCAGCAGCCCAAGGGCGGGACAGGGTGGGAACACTGAAGCTTTCTTT. Its translation: CASSPRAGQGGNTEAFF.

The chain joins TRBV11-2 to TRBJ2-5; D ambiguous. The CDR3 sequence is 15 residues long. Deletions cut 1 base from V and 2 bases from J, with 11 bases between. Germline V gives CDR1 SGHAT, CDR2 FQNNGV. CDR3 protein: CASSLGWTVQETQYF. CDR3 coding DNA: TGTGCCAGCAGCTTAGGTTGGACGGTACAAGAGACCCAGTACTTC.

This chain links TRBV27 with TRBJ1-3; D remains ambiguous. CDR1 is MNHEY and CDR2 is SMNVEV in the germline V gene (reference sequence). The CDR3 totals 11 residues. Trimming stripped 8 bases from V and 3 bases from J, with 5 bases between. CDR3 in amino acids: CASGVGNTIYF. The DNA for the CDR3 is TGTGCCAGCGGGGTTGGAAACACCATATATTTT.

The chain couples TRBV2 to TRBJ2-3; D uncertain. This CDR3 spans 11 amino acids. From germline, CDR1 is SNHLY and CDR2 FYNNEI. With 8 bases removed from V and 6 bases from J, the gap between germline ends came to 9 bases. In nucleotides, the CDR3 is TGTGCCAGCCTCCTCTTTGATACGCAGTATTTT. Residues: CASLLFDTQYF.

The rearrangement joins TRBV4-2 to TRBJ2-7; 10 bases are a match to TRBD1. The CDR3 covers 16 residues. Germline V gene lookup returns CDR1 LGHNA and CDR2 YNFKEQ. V lost 5 bases to trimming and J lost 1 base; unmatched junction nucleotides: 8. The CDR3 loop is CASSEAGTGVSYEQYF. The CDR3 bases are TGTGCCAGCAGCGAAGCCGGGACAGGGGTTTCCTACGAGCAGTACTTC.

The chain has TRBV5-4 and TRBJ2-3; 9 nucleotides match TRBD1. V gave up 5 bases and J gave up 1 base; unmatched junction bases: 5. The CDR3 runs to 15 residues. Germline V gene data show CDR1 as SGHNT and CDR2 as YYREEE (reference sequence). The CDR3 is CASRSTGGRTDTQYF. For the CDR3, the DNA is TGTGCCAGCAGATCCACAGGGGGCCGCACAGATACGCAGTATTTT. Using reference TRBV5-4 and TRBJ2-3 for the parts outside the CDR3, the full variable domain is ETGVTQSPTHLIKTRGQQVTLRCSSQSGHNTVSWYQQALGQGPQFIFQYYREEENGRGNFPPRFSGLQFPNYSSELNVNALELDDSALYLCASRSTGGRTDTQYFGPGTRLTVL.

The chain links TRBV10-3 to TRBJ2-7, with D possibly matching TRBD2 (5 bases). The CDR3 contains 16 residues. V gave up 5 bases and J gave up 0 bases, with 17 bases separating them. Germline V gene data show CDR1 as ENHRY and CDR2 as SYGVKD. Here the CDR3 DNA reads TGTGCCATCAGTTCTCCGGTGAGCGGCCTCTCCTACGAGCAGTACTTC. It yields the protein CAISSPVSGLSYEQYF.

This rearrangement joins TRBV6-5 to TRBJ2-1, with D perhaps matching TRBD2 (5 bases). Looked up from germline, CDR1 is MNHEY and CDR2 is SVGAGI. The CDR3 extends over 14 amino acids. Trimming took 8 bases from V and 7 from J, leaving 18 bases between them. The CDR3 loop is CASGLGPSGNEQFF. CDR3 DNA sequence: TGTGCCAGCGGACTCGGCCCCTCGGGGAATGAGCAGTTCTTC.

This clone was picked up a small number of times. The rearrangement joins TRBV7-9 to TRBJ2-7; 7 bases line up with TRBD2. This CDR3 spans 15 amino acids. Trimming cost V 3 bases and J 5 bases; bases outside gene matches: 10. Germline V CDR1 and CDR2: SEHNR, FQNEAQ (reference sequence). The CDR3 loop is CASSFPTGDYHEQYF. In DNA form, the CDR3 reads TGTGCCAGCAGCTTCCCCACGGGGGACTACCACGAGCAGTACTTC. The full variable domain, in which reference TRBV7-9 and TRBJ2-7 provide the parts outside the CDR3, is DTGVSQNPRHKITKRGQNVTFRCDPISEHNRLYWYRQTLGQGPEFLTYFQNEAQLEKSRLLSDRFSAERPKGSFSTLEIQRTEQGDSAMYLCASSFPTGDYHEQYFGPGTRLTVT.

V and J are TRBV5-6 and TRBJ1-1; 7 nucleotides line up with TRBD1. There are 15 residues in the CDR3. Germline CDR1 is SGHDT and CDR2 is YYEEEE. V gave up 4 bases and J gave up 2 bases; unmatched junction bases: 8. In DNA, the CDR3 is TGTGCCAGCAGCGTGGGACAGTTAATAAACACTGAAGCTTTCTTT. Amino acid sequence: CASSVGQLINTEAFF.

The genes are TRBV6-1 and TRBJ1-2, with D perhaps TRBD1 (5 bases). This CDR3 has 15 residues. V was pared by 7 bases and J by 2 bases, with 17 bases between. Germline V CDR1 and CDR2: MNHNS, SASEGT. The CDR3 loop is CASKAWQGLNYGYTF. As DNA, the CDR3 is TGTGCCAGCAAAGCCTGGCAGGGACTCAACTATGGCTACACCTTC.

This clone was picked up one time. This chain links TRBV27 with TRBJ2-1; 8 nucleotides match TRBD2. Trimming removed 2 bases from V and 1 base from J; junction bases left unmatched: 4. CDR1 is MNHEY, CDR2 SMNVEV, per germline (reference sequence). The CDR3 has 16 residues. CDR3: CASSLRLAGSYNEQFF. The CDR3 DNA is TGTGCCAGCAGTTTAAGGTTAGCGGGATCCTACAATGAGCAGTTCTTC.

The V gene is TRBV28, the J gene TRBJ1-6; TRBD1 aligns across 9 bases. The CDR3 runs to 18 residues. V lost 4 bases and J lost 8; bases outside the gene matches: 15. The germline CDR1 and CDR2 sequences are MDHEN and SYDVKM. The CDR3 loop is CASSYRPGTGILYSPLHF. The CDR3 nucleotides are TGTGCCAGCAGTTACCGACCCGGGACAGGGATTTTGTATTCACCCCTCCACTTT.

By proportion, this clone is medium-sized (0.01 to 0.1%). CDR3 nucleotide sequence: TGCAGCGTTTCGGGCTTATCGAATGAGCAGTTCTTC. It encodes CSVSGLSNEQFF. The chain has TRBV29-1 and TRBJ2-1; no clear D. The CDR3 has 12 residues. V shed 5 bases and J shed 7 bases, with 12 bases lying between them. The germline CDR1 and CDR2 sequences are SQVTM and ANQGSEA.